The present T cell receptor beta chain was sequenced within a study of T cell responses to AZD1222 COVID-19 vaccine. Second-dose intervals of approximately 4 or approximately 12 weeks were pooled. Clones were read by immunoSEQ multiplex PCR, and TCRdb kept only the in-frame ones, dropping some. The sample lists some 49,000 clones; approximately 90% were seen once. Of note for this clone: What it binds is not known.

Findings and caveats of the study: The span of vaccine-associated CD4 TCRs extended across spike, with dominance at 160-218 and 743-854. No repertoire was sampled before or during the peak T cell response, only after it. Just 5 or 6 AZD1222 recipients tested seropositive at baseline.

Germline CDR1 is SGHAT and CDR2 is FQNNGV. This CDR3 is 14 amino acids long. V was pared by 8 bases and J by 5 bases, with 5 bases of the junction left unmatched. The input for sequencing was peripheral blood, taken 28 days after the second AZD1222 dose. The TCR comes from an adult who received the AZD1222 COVID-19 vaccine. The chain recombines TRBV11-2 with TRBJ2-2; 10 nucleotides agree with TRBD1. CDR3 amino acids: CASRQGAVTGELFF. DNA for the CDR3: TGTGCCAGCCGACAGGGGGCAGTTACCGGGGAGCTGTTTTTT.